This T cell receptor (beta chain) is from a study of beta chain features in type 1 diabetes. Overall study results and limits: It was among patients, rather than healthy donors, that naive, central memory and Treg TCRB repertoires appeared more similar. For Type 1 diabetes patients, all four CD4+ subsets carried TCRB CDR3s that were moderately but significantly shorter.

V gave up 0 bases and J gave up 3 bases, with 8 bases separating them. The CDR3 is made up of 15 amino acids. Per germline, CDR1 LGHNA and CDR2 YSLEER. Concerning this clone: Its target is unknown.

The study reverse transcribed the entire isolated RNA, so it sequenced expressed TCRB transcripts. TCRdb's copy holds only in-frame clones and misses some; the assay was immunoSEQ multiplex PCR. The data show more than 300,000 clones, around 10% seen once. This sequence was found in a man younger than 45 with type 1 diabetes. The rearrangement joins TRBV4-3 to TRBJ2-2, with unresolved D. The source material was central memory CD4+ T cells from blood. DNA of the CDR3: TGCGCCAGCAGCCAAGATCATAGGGACACCGGGGAGCTGTTTTTT. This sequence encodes CASSQDHRDTGELFF.